The clone carrying this T cell receptor beta chain was seen a few times. This sample is drawn from a study of blood T cells in healthy people across ages. A second roughly 6 to 12 cycle PCR used barcoded and J-beta primers. Using its own MiXCR run on the 5' RACE reads, TCRdb lists one record per CDR3 protein. The data hold under 1,100,000 distinct CDR3 sequences, with less than 25% observed a single time. CDR1 MNHNS and CDR2 SASEGT come from the germline V gene. CDR3 length equals 13 residues. These same records also appear under a second study, on T cells of mothers and their children. Per that study: Donation involved a few healthy Caucasian mothers and the six children that they had. Microchimeric T cell clones that persisted were not detected.

The clonotype originates from a girl aged 2-10 years in good health. The chain joins TRBV6-1 to TRBJ2-5; 7 positions match TRBD1. The better agreement between TRBJ2-1 and the DNA end casts doubt on the J call. Sequenced sample: blood. The CDR3 DNA sequence: TGTGCCAGCATTGGGACAGTCTCACATGAGCAGTTCTTC. Protein sequence: CASIGTVSHEQFF.